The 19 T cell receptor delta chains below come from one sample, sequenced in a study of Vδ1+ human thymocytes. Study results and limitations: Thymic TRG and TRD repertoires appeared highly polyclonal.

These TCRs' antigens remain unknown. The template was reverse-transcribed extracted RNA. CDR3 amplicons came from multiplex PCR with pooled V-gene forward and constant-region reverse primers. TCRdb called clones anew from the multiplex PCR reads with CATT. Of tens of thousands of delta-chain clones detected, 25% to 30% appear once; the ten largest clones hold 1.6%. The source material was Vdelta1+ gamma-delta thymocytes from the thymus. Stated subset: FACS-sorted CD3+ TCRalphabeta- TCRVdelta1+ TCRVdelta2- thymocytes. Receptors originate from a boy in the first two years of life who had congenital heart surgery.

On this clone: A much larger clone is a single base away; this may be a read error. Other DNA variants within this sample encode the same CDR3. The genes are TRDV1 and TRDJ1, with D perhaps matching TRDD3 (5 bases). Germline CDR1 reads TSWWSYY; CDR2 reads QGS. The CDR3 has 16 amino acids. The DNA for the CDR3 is TGTGCTCTCGGGGAACTCCGAGTCGGCTTAGGGAATAAACTCATCTTT. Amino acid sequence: CALGELRVGLGNKLIF.

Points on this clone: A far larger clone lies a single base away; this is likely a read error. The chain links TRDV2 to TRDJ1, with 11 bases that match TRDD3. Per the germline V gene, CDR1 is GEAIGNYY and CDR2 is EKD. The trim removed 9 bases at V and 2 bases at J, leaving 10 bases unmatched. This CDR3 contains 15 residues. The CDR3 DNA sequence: TGTGCCCGTCAATGGGGGATACGTCTGACCGATAAACTCATCTTT. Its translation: CARQWGIRLTDKLIF.

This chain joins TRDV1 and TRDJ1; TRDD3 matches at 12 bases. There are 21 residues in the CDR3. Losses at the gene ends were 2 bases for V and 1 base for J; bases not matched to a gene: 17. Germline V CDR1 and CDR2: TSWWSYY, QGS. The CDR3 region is CALGETPRTGGYLFGTDKLIF. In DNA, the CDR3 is TGTGCTCTTGGGGAAACTCCCCGTACTGGGGGATACCTCTTCGGCACCGATAAACTCATCTTT.

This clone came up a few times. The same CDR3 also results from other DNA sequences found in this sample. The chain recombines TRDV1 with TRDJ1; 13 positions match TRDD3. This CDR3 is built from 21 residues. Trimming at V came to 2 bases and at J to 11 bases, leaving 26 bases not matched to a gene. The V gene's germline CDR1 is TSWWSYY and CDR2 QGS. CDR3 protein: CALGEVTIRILGDTTYLKLIF. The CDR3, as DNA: TGTGCTCTTGGGGAAGTCACTATCCGAATACTGGGGGATACGACGTACTTAAAGCTCATCTTT.

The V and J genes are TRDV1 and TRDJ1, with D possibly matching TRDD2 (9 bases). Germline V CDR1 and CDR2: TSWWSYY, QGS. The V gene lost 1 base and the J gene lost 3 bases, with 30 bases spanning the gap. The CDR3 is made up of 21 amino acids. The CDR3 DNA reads TGTGCTCTTGGGGAACGGTCCTTCCTACGATGGAGTGGGGGATGTCCCGATAAACTCATCTTT. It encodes CALGERSFLRWSGGCPDKLIF.

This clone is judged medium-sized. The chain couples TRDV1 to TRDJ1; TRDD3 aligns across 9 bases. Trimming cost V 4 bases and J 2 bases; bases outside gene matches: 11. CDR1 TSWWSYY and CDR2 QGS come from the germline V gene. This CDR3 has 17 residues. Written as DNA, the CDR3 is TGTGCTCTTGGGGCCGCCCATCCGCTGGGGGATACCGATAAACTCATCTTT. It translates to CALGAAHPLGDTDKLIF.

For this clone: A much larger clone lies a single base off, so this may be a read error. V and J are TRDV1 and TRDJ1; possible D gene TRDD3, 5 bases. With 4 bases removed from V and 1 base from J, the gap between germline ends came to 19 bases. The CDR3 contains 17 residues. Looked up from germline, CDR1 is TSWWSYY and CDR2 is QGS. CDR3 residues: CALGVHSYAGGTDKLIF. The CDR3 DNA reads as TGTGCTCTTGGGGTCCACTCATACGCAGGGGGCACCGATAAACTCATCTTT.

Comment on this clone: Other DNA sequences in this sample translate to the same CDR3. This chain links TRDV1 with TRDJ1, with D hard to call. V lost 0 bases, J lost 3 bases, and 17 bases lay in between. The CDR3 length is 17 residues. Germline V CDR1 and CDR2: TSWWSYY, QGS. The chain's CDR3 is CALGELILLSMADKLIF. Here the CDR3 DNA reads TGTGCTCTTGGGGAACTAATCCTGCTCTCGATGGCCGATAAACTCATCTTT.

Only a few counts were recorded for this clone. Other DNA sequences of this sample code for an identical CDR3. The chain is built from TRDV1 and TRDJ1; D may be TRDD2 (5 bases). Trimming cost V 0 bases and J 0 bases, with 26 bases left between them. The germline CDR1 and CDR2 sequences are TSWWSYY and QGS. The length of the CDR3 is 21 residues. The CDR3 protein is CALGELVFQRADSPYTDKLIF. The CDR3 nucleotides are TGTGCTCTTGGGGAACTTGTCTTCCAACGGGCTGATAGCCCGTACACCGATAAACTCATCTTT.

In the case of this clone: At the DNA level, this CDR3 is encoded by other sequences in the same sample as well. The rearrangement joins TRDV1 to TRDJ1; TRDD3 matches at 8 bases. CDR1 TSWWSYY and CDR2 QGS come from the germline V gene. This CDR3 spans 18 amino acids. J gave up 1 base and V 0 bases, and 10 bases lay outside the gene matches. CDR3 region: CALGELLVLLGATDKLIF. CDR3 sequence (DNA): TGTGCTCTTGGGGAACTGCTAGTACTACTGGGGGCCACCGATAAACTCATCTTT.

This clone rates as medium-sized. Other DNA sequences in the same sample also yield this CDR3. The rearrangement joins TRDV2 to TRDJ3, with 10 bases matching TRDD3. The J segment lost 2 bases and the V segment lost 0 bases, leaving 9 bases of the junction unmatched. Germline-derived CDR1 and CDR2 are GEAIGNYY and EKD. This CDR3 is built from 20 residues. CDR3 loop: CACDTGVLGDPPWDTRQMFF. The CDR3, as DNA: TGTGCCTGTGACACCGGTGTACTGGGGGATCCGCCCTGGGACACCCGACAGATGTTTTTC.

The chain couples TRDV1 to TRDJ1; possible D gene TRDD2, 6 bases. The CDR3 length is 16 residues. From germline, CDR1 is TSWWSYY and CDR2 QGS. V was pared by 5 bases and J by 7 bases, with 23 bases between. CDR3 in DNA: TGTGCTCTTGGGAGTACTTCCTTCGCGTCGGGGGGTAAACTCATCTTT. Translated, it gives CALGSTSFASGGKLIF.

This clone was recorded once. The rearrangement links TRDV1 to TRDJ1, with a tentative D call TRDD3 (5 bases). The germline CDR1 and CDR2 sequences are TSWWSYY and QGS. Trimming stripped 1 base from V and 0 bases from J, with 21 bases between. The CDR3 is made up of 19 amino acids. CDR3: CALGEPNGIDRTNTDKLIF. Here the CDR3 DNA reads TGTGCTCTTGGGGAACCAAATGGGATCGACCGAACGAACACCGATAAACTCATCTTT.

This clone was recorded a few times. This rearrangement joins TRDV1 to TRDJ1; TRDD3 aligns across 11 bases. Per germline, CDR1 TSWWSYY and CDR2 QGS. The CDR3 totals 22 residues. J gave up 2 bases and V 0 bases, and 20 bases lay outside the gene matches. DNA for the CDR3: TGTGCTCTTGGGGAACTAAGGTCTTCTTCCTATCCTGGGGGATACCGGACCGATAAACTCATCTTT. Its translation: CALGELRSSSYPGGYRTDKLIF.

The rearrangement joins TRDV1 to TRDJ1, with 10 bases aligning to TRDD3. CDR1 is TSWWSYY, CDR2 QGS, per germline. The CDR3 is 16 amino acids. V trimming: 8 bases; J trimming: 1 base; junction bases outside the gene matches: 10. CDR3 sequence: CALYPGGYGVTDKLIF. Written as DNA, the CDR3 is TGTGCTCTTTACCCCGGGGGATACGGAGTCACCGATAAACTCATCTTT.

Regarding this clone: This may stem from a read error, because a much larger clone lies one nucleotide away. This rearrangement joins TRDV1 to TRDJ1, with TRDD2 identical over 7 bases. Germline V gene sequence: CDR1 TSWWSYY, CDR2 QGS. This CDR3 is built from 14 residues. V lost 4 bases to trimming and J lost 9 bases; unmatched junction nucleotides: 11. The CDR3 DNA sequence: TGTGCTCTTGGGGCACCTTCCTCGCTTGATCAACTCATCTTT. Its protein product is CALGAPSSLDQLIF.

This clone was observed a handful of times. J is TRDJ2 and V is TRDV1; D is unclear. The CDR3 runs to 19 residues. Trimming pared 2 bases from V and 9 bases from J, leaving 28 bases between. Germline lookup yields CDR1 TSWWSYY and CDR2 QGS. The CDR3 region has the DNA TGTGCTCTTGGGGAAGAGAGAGGGGTAGGGAAGACGGGTGGGTCACAACTCTTCTTT. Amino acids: CALGEERGVGKTGGSQLFF.

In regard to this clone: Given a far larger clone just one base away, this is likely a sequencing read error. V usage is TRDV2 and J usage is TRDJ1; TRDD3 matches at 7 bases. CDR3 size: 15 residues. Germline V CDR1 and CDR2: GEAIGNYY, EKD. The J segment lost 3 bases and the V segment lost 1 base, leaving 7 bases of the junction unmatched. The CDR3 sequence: CACDTMGDLADKLIF. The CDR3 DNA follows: TGTGCCTGTGACACAATGGGGGACTTGGCCGATAAACTCATCTTT.

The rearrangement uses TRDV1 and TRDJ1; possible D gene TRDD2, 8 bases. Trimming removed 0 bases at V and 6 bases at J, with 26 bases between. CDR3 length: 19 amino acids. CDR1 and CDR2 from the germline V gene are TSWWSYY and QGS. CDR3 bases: TGTGCTCTTGGGGAACTCGTTCTTCCTACGGGGGATTGCCCCTATAAACTCATCTTT. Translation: CALGELVLPTGDCPYKLIF.